This paragraph reports one T cell receptor beta chain. V shed 2 bases and J 10 bases; nucleotides not matched to a gene: 10. Looked up from germline, CDR1 is SNHLY and CDR2 is FYNNEI. This CDR3 has 17 residues. These data originate in a study of blood T cell repertoires in COVID-19. The overall study: The samples span acute and convalescent COVID-19 from the United States, Italy and Spain. The cDNA or gDNA used as material had been derived from T cells, B-cell-depleted T cells, or PBMCs.

In the source study's methods: Counts of nucleated cells, estimated from reference gene primer amplification, were obtained. Profiled with immunoSEQ multiplex PCR; TCRdb holds only in-frame clones, not every one. V, J and clone size are taken as reported in that table, and D and trimming were inferred from the DNA itself. The sample has around 250,000 clones, approximately 87% seen once; the top ten hold roughly 4.5%. Sample: peripheral blood. This sequence was found in a man between 60 and 75 years old who had recovered from COVID-19. V gene TRBV2 combines with J gene TRBJ1-6; TRBD1 matches at 11 bases. The DNA of the CDR3 is TGTGCCAGCAGTGAAAGGTGGACAGGGGGCGCGATGTCACCCCTCCACTTT. Translated, it gives CASSERWTGGAMSPLHF.